One and the same sample provided the 4 T cell receptor beta chains below, sequenced in a study of blood T cell repertoires in COVID-19 (dated by TCRdb to the early 2020s). To prepare the library, the immunoSEQ multiplex PCR assay was applied. In its TCRdb copy, this immuneACCESS table keeps in-frame sequences only and misses some clones. Where compared with another copy, unresolved V genes explain less than half of these, and the others have no known cause. The sample data list tens of thousands of clones, and approximately 91% of these were observed just once. The biggest ten clones account for roughly 3% of the sample. The sequencing sample was made of peripheral blood. Receptors originate from a woman aged 70-85 years with active COVID-19.

The chain has TRBV24-1 and TRBJ2-1; 12 positions match TRBD2. V shed 0 bases and J 9 bases; nucleotides not matched to a gene: 5. In germline, CDR1 is KGHDR, CDR2 SFDVKD. CDR3 length equals 16 residues. The CDR3 DNA is TGTGCCACCAGTGATTTGACTAGCGGGAGGCGGGGTGAGCAGTTCTTC. Its translation: CATSDLTSGRRGEQFF.

V and J are TRBV7-9 and TRBJ1-3; 9 positions match TRBD1. The CDR3 contains 14 residues. Germline trimming cut 8 bases from V and 0 bases from J; bases unmatched to any gene: 2. In germline, CDR1 is SEHNR, CDR2 FQNEAQ (reference sequence). CDR3 bases: TGTGCCAGCGGACAGGGGAACTCTGGAAACACCATATATTTT. Amino acid sequence: CASGQGNSGNTIYF.

This chain joins TRBV27 and TRBJ1-3, with 7 bases identical to TRBD1. Germline trimming cut 5 bases from V and 7 bases from J; bases unmatched to any gene: 5. The CDR3 covers 13 residues. The V gene's germline CDR1 is MNHEY and CDR2 SMNVEV (reference sequence). Written as DNA, the CDR3 is TGTGCCAGCAGTCGGCAGGGGGGTAACACCATATATTTT. Amino acid sequence: CASSRQGGNTIYF.

This clone occurred once. The chain carries TRBV7-2 and TRBJ1-3; D not certain. Trimming cost V 5 bases and J 0 bases, with 14 bases left between them. The CDR3 covers 16 residues. The germline gives CDR1 SGHTA, CDR2 FQGNSA. CDR3 sequence (DNA): TGTGCCAGCAGCCTTAACGGTCCTCGCTCTGGAAACACCATATATTTT. This codes for CASSLNGPRSGNTIYF.